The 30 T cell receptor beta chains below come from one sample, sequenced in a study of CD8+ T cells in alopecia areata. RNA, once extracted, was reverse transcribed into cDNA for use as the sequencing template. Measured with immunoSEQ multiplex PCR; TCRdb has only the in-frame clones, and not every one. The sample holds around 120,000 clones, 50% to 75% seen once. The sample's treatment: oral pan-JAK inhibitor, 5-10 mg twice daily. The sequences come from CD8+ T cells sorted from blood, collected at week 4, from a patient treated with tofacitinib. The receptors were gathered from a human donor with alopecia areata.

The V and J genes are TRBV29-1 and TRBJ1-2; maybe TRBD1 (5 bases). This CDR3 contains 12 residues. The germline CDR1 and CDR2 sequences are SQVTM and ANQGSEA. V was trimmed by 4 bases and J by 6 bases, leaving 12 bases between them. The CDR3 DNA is TGCAGCGTTGCCGACGACAGTAATGGCTACACCTTC. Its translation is CSVADDSNGYTF.

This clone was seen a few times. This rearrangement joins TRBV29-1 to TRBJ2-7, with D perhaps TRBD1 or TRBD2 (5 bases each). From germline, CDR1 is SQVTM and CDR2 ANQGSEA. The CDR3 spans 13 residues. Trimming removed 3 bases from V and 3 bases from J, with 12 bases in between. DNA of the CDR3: TGCAGCGTTGATGGGGGACGGGGCTACGAGCAGTACTTC. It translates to CSVDGGRGYEQYF.

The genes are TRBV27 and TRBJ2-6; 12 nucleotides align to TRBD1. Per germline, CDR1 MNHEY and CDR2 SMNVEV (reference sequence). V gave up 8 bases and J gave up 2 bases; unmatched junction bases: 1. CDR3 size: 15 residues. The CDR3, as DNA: TGTGCCAGCGGGGACAGGGGGCCTGGGGCCAACGTCCTGACTTTC. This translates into CASGDRGPGANVLTF.

The DNA of the CDR3 is TGTGCCAGCAGTGAAAGGCCCTACGAGCAGTACTTC. Its translation is CASSERPYEQYF. V and J are TRBV25-1 and TRBJ2-7; D is unresolved. This CDR3 is 12 amino acids long. Germline V CDR1 and CDR2: MGHDK, SYGVNS. V was clipped by 2 bases and J by 2 bases, with 4 bases between them.

The CDR3 region is CASSAGSGYTF. In DNA, the CDR3 is TGTGCCAGCTCCGCGGGATCTGGCTACACCTTC. The J gene is TRBJ1-2, the V gene TRBV13; no definite D call. Trimming took off 8 bases at V and 7 bases at J, with 11 bases between the two ends. The CDR3 runs to 11 residues. Germline V gene data show CDR1 as PRHDT and CDR2 as FYEKMQ (reference sequence). Filled out from reference TRBV13 and TRBJ1-2, the complete variable domain reads AAGVIQSPRHLIKEKRETATLKCYPIPRHDTVYWYQQGPGQDPQFLISFYEKMQSDKGSIPDRFSAQQFSDYHSELNMSSLELGDSALYFCASSAGSGYTFGSGTRLTVV.

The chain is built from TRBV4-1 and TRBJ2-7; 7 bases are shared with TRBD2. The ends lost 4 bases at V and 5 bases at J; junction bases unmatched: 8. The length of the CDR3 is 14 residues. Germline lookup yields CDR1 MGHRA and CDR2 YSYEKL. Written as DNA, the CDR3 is TGCGCCAGCAGCCTACCCCGGGCGGGGGACGAGCAGTACTTC. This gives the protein CASSLPRAGDEQYF.

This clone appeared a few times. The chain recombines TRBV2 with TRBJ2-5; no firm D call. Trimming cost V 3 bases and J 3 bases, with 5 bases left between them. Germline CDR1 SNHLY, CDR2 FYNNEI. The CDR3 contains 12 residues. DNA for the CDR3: TGTGCCAGCAGTGACTTTGAAGAGACCCAGTACTTC. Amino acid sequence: CASSDFEETQYF. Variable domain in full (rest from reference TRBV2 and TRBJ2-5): EPEVTQTPSHQVTQMGQEVILRCVPISNHLYFYWYRQILGQKVEFLVSFYNNEISEKSEIFDDQFSVERPDGSNFTLKIRSTKLEDSAMYFCASSDFEETQYFGPGTRLLVL.

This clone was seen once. CDR3 protein: CSVGSAAPNYGYTF. The CDR3 coding sequence is TGCAGCGTCGGCAGCGCCGCCCCTAACTATGGCTACACCTTC. The chain couples TRBV29-1 to TRBJ1-2; D gene ambiguous. Deletions cut 6 bases from V and 0 bases from J, with 14 bases between. The CDR3 loop spans 14 amino acids. Germline CDR1 and CDR2: SQVTM and ANQGSEA.

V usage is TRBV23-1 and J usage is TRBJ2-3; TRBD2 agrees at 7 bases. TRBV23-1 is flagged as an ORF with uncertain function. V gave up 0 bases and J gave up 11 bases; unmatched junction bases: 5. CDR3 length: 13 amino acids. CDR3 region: CASSQSRGLEQYF. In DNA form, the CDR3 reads TGCGCCAGCAGTCAATCGCGGGGGTTAGAGCAGTATTTT.

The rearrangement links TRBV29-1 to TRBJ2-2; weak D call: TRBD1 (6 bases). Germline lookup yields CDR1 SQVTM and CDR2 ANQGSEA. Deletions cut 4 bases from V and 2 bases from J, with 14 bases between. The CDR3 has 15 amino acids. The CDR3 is CSVADPDSNTGELFF. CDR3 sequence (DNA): TGCAGCGTTGCGGATCCGGACAGTAACACCGGGGAGCTGTTTTTT.

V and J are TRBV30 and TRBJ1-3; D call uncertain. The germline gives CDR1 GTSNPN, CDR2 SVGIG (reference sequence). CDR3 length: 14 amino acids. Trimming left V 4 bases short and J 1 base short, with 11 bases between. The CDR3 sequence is CAWIGLGSGNTIYF. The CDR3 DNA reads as TGTGCCTGGATAGGGTTGGGTTCTGGAAACACCATATATTTT.

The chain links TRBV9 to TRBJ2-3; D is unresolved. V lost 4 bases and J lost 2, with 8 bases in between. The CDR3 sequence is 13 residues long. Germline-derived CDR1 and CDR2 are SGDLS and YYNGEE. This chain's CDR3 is CASSRGLTDTQYF. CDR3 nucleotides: TGTGCCAGCAGCCGTGGCCTCACAGATACGCAGTATTTT.

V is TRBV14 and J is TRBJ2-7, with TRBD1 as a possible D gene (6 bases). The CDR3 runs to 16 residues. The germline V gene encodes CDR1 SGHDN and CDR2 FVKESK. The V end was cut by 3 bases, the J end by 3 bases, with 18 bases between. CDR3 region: CASSHSIKDSLYEQYF. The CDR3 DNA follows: TGTGCCAGCAGCCACAGCATAAAGGACAGCCTCTACGAGCAGTACTTC.

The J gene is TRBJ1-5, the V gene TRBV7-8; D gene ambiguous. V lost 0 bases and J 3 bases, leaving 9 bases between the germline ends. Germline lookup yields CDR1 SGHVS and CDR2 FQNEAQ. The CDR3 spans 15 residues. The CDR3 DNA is TGTGCCAGCAGCTTAGCGCCCGGTTACAATCAGCCCCAGCATTTT. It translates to CASSLAPGYNQPQHF.

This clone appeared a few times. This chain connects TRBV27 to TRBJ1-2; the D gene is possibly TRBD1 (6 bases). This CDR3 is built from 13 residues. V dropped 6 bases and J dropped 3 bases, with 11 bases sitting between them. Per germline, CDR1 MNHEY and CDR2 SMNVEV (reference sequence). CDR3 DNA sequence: TGTGCCAGCAGGATGACAGGCCACTATGGCTACACCTTC. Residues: CASRMTGHYGYTF.

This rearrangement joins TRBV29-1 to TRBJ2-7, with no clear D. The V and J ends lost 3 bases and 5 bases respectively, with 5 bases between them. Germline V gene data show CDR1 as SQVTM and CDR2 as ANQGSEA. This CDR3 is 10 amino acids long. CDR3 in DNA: TGCAGCGTTGACTTAGACGAGCAGTACTTC. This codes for CSVDLDEQYF.

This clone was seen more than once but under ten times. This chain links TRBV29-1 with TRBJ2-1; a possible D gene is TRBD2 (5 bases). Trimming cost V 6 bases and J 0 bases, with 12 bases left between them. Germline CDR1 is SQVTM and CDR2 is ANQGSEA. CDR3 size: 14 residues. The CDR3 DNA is TGCAGCGTGTACGGGGTAAGCTCCTACAATGAGCAGTTCTTC. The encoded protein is CSVYGVSSYNEQFF.

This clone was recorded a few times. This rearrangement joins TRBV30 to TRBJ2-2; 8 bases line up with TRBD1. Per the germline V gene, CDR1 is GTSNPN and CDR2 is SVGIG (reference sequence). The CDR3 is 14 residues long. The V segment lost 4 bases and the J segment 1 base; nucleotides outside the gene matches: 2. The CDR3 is CAWKTGENTGELFF. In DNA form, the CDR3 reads TGTGCCTGGAAGACAGGGGAGAACACCGGGGAGCTGTTTTTT.

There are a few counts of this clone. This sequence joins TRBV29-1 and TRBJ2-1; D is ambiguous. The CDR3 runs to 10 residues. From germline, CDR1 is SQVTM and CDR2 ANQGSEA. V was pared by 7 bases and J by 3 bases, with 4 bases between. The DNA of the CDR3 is TGCAGCGCTCGCTACAATGAGCAGTTCTTC. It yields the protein CSARYNEQFF.

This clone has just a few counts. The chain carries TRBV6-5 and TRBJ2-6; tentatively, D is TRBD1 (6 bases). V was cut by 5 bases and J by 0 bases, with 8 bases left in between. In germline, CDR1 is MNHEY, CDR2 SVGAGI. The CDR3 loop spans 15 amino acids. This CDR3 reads CASSVQGSGANVLTF. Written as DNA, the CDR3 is TGTGCCAGCAGTGTACAGGGCTCTGGGGCCAACGTCCTGACTTTC.

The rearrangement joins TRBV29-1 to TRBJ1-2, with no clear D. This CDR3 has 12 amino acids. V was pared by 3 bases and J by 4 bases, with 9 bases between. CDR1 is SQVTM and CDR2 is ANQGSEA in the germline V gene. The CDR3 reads CSVDEEFYGYTF. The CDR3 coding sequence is TGCAGCGTTGACGAAGAGTTCTATGGCTACACCTTC.

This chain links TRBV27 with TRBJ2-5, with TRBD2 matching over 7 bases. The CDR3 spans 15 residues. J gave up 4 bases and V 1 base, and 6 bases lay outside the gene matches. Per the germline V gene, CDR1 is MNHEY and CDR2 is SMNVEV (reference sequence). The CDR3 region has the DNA TGTGCCAGCAGTTTATGGGCGGGGGTGGGAGAGACCCAGTACTTC. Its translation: CASSLWAGVGETQYF.

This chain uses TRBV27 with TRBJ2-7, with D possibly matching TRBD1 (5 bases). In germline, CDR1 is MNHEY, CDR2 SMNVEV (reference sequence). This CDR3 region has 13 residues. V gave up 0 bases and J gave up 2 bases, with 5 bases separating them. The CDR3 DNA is TGTGCCAGCAGTTTATCGGGGCCCTACGAGCAGTACTTC. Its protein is CASSLSGPYEQYF.

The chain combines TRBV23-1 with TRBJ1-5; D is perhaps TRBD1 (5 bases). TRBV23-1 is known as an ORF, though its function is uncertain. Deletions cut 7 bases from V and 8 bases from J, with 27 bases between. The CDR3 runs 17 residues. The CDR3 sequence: CASTPSGAVLAGEPQHF. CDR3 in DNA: TGCGCCAGCACCCCAAGTGGGGCCGTCCTAGCCGGGGAGCCCCAGCATTTT.

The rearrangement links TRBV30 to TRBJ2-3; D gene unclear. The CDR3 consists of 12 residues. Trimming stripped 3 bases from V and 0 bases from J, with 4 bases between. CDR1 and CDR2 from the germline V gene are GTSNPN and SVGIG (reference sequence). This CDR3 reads CAWSGSTDTQYF. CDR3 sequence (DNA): TGTGCCTGGAGCGGGAGCACAGATACGCAGTATTTT.

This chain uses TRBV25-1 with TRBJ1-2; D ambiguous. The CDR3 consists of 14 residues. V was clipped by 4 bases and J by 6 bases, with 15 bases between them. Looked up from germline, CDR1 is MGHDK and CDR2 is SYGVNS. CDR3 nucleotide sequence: TGTGCCAGCAGTGGCTCGGGAGGCCCCCATGGCTACACCTTC. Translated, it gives CASSGSGGPHGYTF.

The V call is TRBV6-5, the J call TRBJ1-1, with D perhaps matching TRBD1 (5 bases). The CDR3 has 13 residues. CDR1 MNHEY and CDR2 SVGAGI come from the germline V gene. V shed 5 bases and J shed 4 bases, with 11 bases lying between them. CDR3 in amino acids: CASSPGGGTEAFF. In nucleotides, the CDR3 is TGTGCCAGCAGTCCGGGGGGGGGCACTGAAGCTTTCTTT.

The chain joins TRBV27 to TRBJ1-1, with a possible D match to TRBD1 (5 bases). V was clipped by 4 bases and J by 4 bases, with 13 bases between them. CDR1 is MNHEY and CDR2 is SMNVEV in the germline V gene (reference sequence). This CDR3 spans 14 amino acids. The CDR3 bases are TGTGCCAGCAGTTCGGGGTGGGGGGGCACTGAAGCTTTCTTT. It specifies CASSSGWGGTEAFF.

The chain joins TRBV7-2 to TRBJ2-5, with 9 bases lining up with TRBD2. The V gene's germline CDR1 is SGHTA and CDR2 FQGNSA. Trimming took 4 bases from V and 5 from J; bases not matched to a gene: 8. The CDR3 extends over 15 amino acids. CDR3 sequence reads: CASSWSAGGLETQYF. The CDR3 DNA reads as TGTGCCAGCAGCTGGTCCGCGGGGGGGCTTGAGACCCAGTACTTC.

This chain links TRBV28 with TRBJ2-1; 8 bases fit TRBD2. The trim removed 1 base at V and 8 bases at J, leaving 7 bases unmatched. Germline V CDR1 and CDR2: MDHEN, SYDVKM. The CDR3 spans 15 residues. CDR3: CASSLFVAGHDEQFF. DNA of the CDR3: TGTGCCAGCAGTTTATTCGTAGCGGGGCACGATGAGCAGTTCTTC.